Sequencing of this TCR beta chain was carried out in a study of T-cell memory formation after mild COVID-19. This clonotype was found many times. V was trimmed by 1 base and J by 6 bases, leaving 14 bases between them. The CDR3 spans 15 residues. CDR1 is SGHRS, CDR2 YFSETQ, per germline. From 5'RACE with constant-segment primers came TCR alpha and TCR beta cDNA libraries that carried sample barcodes and UMIs. One entry per CDR3 protein, called by TCRdb with MiXCR from the 5' RACE reads. The table shows approximately 340,000 distinct CDR3 sequences, with over 10% occurring only once. Specimen: PBMCs or a T cell subset sorted from them (not recorded which). The TCR comes from a man younger than 35 who had mild COVID-19 (a few samples of this study predate the infection). Cell type and time point are not known. The rearrangement uses TRBV5-1 and TRBJ2-1; D call uncertain. Written as DNA, the CDR3 is TGCGCCAGCAGCTTGTTATCAGACGCCTCCAATGAGCAGTTCTTC. It translates to CASSLLSDASNEQFF. The full variable domain, rest sourced from reference TRBV5-1 and TRBJ2-1, is KAGVTQTPRYLIKTRGQQVTLSCSPISGHRSVSWYQQTPGQGLQFLFEYFSETQRNKGNFPGRFSGRQFSNSRSEMNVSTLELGDSALYLCASSLLSDASNEQFFGPGTRLTVL.